This T cell receptor (beta chain) comes out of a study of T cell responses to AZD1222 COVID-19 vaccine. Whole-study findings and limits: Sampling captured repertoires only after the peak T cell response. Possibly, clonal diversity was underestimated; donors were largely white British and included more females.

Comments on this clone: No antigen is known for it.

CDR3 size: 15 residues. The germline V gene encodes CDR1 SNHLY and CDR2 FYNNEI. Trimming removed 6 bases from V and 0 bases from J; junction bases left unmatched: 6. Measured with immunoSEQ multiplex PCR; TCRdb has only the in-frame clones, and not every one. The sample carries some 150,000 clones, 94% recorded once. The sequence came from an adult in good health. The V gene is TRBV2, the J gene TRBJ2-3; TRBD2 aligns across 7 bases. The sequencing used peripheral blood, collected on day 0 of AZD1222 vaccination. CDR3 sequence (DNA): TGTGCCAGCAGAGGTGGGACTACTAGCACAGATACGCAGTATTTT. The encoded protein is CASRGGTTSTDTQYF.